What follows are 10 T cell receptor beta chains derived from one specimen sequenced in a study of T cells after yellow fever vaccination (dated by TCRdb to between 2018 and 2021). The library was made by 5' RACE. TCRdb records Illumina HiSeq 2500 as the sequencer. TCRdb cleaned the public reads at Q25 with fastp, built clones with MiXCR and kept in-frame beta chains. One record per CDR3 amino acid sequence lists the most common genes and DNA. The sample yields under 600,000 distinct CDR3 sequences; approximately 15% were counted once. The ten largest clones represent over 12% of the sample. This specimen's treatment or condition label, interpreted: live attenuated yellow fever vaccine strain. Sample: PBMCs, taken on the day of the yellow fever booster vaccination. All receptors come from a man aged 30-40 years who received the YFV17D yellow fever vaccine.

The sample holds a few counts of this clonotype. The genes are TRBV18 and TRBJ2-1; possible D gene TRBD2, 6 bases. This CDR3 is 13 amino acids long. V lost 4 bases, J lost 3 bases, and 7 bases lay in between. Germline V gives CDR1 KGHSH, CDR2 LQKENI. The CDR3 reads CASSREDYNEQFF. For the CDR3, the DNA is TGTGCCAGCTCACGGGAGGACTACAATGAGCAGTTCTTC.

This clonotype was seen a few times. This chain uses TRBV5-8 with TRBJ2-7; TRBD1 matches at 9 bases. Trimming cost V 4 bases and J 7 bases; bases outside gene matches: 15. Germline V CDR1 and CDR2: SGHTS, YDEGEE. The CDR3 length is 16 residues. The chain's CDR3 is CASSPGPGQGRREQYF. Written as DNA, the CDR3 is TGTGCCAGCAGCCCCGGACCGGGACAGGGACGTCGGGAGCAGTACTTC.

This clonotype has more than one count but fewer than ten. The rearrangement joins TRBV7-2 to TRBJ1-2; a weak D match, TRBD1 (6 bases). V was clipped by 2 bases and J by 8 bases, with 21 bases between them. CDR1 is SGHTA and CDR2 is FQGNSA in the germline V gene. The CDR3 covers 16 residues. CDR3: CASSLSGGGGPLGYTF. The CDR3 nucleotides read TGTGCCAGCAGCTTATCGGGGGGGGGCGGACCTTTGGGCTACACCTTC.

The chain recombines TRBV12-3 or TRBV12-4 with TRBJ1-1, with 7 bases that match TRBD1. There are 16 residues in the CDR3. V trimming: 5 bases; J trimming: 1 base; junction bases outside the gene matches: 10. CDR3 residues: CASSLKPGTANTEAFF. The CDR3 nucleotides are TGTGCCAGCAGTCTAAAACCCGGGACAGCGAACACTGAAGCTTTCTTT.

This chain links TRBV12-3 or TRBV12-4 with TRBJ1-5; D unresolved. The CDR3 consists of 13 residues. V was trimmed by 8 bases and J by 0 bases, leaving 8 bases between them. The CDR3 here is CASAYGSNQPQHF. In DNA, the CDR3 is TGTGCCAGCGCCTATGGTAGCAATCAGCCCCAGCATTTT.

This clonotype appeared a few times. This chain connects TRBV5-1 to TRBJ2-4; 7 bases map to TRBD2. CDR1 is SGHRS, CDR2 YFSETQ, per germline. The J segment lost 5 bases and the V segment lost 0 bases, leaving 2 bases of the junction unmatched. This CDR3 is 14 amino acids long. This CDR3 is CASSLGSGENIQYF. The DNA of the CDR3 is TGCGCCAGCAGCTTGGGGAGCGGGGAAAACATTCAGTACTTC.

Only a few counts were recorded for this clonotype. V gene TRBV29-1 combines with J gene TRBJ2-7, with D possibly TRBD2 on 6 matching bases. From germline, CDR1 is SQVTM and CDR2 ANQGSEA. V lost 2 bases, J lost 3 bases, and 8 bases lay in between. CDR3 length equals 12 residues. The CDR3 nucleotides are TGCAGCGTTGAATTGGGGGGCTACGAGCAGTACTTC. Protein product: CSVELGGYEQYF.

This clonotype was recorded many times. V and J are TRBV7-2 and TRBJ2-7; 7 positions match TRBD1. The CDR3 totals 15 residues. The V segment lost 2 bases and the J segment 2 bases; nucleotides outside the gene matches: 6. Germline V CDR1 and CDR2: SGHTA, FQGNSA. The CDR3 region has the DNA TGTGCCAGCAGCTTATTGGCGACAGGGCCCTACGAGCAGTACTTC. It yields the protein CASSLLATGPYEQYF. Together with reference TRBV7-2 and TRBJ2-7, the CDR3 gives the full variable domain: GAGVSQSPSNKVTEKGKDVELRCDPISGHTALYWYRQSLGQGLEFLIYFQGNSAPDKSGLPSDRFSAERTGGSVSTLTIQRTQQEDSAVYLCASSLLATGPYEQYFGPGTRLTVT.

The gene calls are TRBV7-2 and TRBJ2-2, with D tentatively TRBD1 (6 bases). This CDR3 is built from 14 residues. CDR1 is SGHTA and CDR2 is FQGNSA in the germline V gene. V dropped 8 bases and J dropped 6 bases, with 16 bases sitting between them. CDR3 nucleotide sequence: TGTGCCAGCCACTTCCCACAGGGTCCCGGGGAGCTGTTTTTT. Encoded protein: CASHFPQGPGELFF.

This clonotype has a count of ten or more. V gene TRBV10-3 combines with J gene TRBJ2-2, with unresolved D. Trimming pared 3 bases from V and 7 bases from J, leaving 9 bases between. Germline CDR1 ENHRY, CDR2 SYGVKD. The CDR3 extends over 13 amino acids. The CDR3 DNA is TGTGCCATCAGTGATGATGTTCTCGGGGAGCTGTTTTTT. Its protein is CAISDDVLGELFF.